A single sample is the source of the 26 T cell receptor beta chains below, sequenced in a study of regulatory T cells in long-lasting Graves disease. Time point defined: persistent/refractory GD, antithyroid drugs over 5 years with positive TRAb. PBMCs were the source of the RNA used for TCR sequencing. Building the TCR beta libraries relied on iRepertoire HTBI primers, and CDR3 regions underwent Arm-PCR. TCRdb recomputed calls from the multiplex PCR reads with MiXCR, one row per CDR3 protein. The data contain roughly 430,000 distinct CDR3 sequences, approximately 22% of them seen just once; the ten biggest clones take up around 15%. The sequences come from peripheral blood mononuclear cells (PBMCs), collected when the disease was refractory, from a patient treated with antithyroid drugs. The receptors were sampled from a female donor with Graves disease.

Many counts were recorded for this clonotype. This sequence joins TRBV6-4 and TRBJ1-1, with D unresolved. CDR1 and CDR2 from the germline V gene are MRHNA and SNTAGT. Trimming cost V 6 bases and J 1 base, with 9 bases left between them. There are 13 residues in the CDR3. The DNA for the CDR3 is TGTGCCAGCAGCGAACAGAAGAACACTGAAGCTTTCTTT. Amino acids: CASSEQKNTEAFF.

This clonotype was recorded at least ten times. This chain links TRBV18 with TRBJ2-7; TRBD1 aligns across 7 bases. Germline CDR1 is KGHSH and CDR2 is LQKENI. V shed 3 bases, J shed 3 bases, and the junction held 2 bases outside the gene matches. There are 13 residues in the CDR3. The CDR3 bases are TGTGCCAGCTCACCCGACAGGGACTACGAGCAGTACTTC. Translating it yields CASSPDRDYEQYF.

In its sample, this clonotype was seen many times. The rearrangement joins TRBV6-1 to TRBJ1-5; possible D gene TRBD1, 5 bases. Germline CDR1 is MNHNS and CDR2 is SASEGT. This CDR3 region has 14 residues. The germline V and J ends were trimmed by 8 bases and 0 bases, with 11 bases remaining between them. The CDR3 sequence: CASLGGYSNQPQHF. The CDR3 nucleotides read TGTGCCAGCCTCGGGGGATATAGCAATCAGCCCCAGCATTTT.

The CDR3 protein is CASSPMTSGRVYEQFF. As DNA, the CDR3 is TGCGCCAGCAGCCCGATGACTAGCGGGAGAGTTTATGAGCAGTTCTTC. The chain joins TRBV5-1 to TRBJ2-1; 12 nucleotides align to TRBD2. The CDR3 has 16 amino acids. CDR1 is SGHRS, CDR2 YFSETQ, per germline. With 4 bases clipped from V and 8 bases from J, the junction kept 10 bases outside the gene matches.

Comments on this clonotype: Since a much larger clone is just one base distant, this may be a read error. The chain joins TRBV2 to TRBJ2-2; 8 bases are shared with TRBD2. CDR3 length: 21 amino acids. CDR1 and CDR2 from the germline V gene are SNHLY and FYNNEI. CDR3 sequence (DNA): TGTGCCACCAGTGATTTGTATCCCTCGCGGGAGGTATGGGTCGAGGCCGGGGAGCTGTTTTTT. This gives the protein CATSDLYPSREVWVEAGELFF.

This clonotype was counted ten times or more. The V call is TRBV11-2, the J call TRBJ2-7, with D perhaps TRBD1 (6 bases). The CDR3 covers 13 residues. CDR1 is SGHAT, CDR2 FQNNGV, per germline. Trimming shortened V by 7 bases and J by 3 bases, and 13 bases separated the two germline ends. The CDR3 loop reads CASTAGTLYEQYF. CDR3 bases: TGTGCCAGCACCGCCGGGACACTCTACGAGCAGTACTTC. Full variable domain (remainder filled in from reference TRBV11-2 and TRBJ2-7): EAGVAQSPRYKIIEKRQSVAFWCNPISGHATLYWYQQILGQGPKLLIQFQNNGVVDDSQLPKDRFSAERLKGVDSTLKIQPAKLEDSAVYLCASTAGTLYEQYFGPGTRLTVT.

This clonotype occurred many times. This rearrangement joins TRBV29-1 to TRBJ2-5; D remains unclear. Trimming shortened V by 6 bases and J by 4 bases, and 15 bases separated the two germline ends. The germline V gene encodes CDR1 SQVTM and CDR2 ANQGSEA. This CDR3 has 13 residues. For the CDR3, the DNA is TGCAGCGTACGCCCGGGCAGCGCAGAGACCCAGTACTTC. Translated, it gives CSVRPGSAETQYF.

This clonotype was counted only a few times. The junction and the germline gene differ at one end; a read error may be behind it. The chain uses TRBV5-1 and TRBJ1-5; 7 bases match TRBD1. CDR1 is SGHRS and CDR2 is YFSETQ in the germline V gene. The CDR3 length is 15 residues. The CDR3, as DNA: TGTGCCAGCAGCCAAGGGACAGTGGGACCCGAGCCCCAGCATTTT. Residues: CASSQGTVGPEPQHF.

CDR3 nucleotide sequence: TGTGCCAGCAGCCAAAGGGGCGGGGGGGTGTACGAGCAGTACTTC. This sequence encodes CASSQRGGGVYEQYF. The V gene is TRBV3-1, the J gene TRBJ2-7, with TRBD2 identical over 9 bases. J lost 4 bases, V lost 2 bases, and 6 bases had no gene match. The CDR3 consists of 15 residues. Per the germline V gene, CDR1 is LGHDT and CDR2 is YNNKEL (reference sequence).

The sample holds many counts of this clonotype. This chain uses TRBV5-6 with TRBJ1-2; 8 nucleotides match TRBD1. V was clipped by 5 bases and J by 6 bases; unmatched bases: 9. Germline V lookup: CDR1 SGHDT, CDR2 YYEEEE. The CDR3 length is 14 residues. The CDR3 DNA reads TGTGCCAGCAGTTCTCAGACAGGGGCCCATGGCTACACCTTC. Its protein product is CASSSQTGAHGYTF.

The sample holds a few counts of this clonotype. The CDR3 reads CAWRKTGPSNQPQHF. DNA of the CDR3: TGTGCCTGGAGAAAGACAGGTCCTAGCAATCAGCCCCAGCATTTT. The rearrangement links TRBV30 to TRBJ1-5, with D perhaps TRBD1 (6 bases). Germline-derived CDR1 and CDR2 are GTSNPN and SVGIG (reference sequence). CDR3 length: 15 amino acids. V dropped 3 bases and J dropped 0 bases, with 12 bases sitting between them. The complete variable domain, with remaining parts taken from reference TRBV30 and TRBJ1-5, reads SQTIHQWPATLVQPVGSPLSLECTVEGTSNPNLYWYRQAAGRGLQLLFYSVGIGQISSEVPQNLSASRPQDRQFILSSKKLLLSDSGFYLCAWRKTGPSNQPQHFGDGTRLSIL.

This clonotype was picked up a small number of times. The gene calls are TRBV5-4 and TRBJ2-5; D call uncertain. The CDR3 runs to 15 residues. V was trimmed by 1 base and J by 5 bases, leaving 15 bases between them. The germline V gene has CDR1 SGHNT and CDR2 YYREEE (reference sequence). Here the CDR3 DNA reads TGTGCCAGCAGCTTGAAGGGCCTCGGTGGGGAGACCCAGTACTTC. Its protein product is CASSLKGLGGETQYF.

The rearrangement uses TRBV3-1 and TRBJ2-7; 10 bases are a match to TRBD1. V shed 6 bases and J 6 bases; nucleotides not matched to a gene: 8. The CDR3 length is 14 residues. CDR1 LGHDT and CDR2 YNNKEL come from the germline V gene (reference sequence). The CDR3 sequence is CASRPYRDRGEQYF. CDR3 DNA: TGTGCCAGCAGGCCCTACCGGGACAGGGGCGAGCAGTACTTC.

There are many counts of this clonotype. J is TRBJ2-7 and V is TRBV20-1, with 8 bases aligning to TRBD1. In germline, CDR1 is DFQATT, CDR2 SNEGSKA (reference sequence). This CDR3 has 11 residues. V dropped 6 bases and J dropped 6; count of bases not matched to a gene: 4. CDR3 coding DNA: TGCAGTGCCGAACAGGGGGGCGAGCAGTACTTC. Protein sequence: CSAEQGGEQYF.

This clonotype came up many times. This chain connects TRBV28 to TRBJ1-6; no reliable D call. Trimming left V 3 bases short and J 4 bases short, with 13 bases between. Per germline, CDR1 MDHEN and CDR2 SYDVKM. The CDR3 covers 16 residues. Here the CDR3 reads CASSFGGANYNSPLHF. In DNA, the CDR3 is TGTGCCAGCAGTTTCGGAGGAGCCAATTATAATTCACCCCTCCACTTT.

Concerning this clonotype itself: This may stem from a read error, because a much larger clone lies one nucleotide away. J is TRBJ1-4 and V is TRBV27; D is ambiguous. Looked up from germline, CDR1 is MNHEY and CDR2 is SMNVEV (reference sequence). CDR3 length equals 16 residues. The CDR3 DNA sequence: TGTGCCAGCAGTTTGGAAGGACGTAGGCATTTTGAAAAACCGTTTTTT. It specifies CASSLEGRRHFEKPFF.

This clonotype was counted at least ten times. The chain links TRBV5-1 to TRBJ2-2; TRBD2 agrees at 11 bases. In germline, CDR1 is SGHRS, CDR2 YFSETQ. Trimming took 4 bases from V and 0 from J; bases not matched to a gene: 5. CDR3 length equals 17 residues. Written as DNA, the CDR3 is TGCGCCAGCAGCAAACCGGGACTAGCGGCGAACACCGGGGAGCTGTTTTTT. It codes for CASSKPGLAANTGELFF. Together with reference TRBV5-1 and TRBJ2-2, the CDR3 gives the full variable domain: KAGVTQTPRYLIKTRGQQVTLSCSPISGHRSVSWYQQTPGQGLQFLFEYFSETQRNKGNFPGRFSGRQFSNSRSEMNVSTLELGDSALYLCASSKPGLAANTGELFFGEGSRLTVL.

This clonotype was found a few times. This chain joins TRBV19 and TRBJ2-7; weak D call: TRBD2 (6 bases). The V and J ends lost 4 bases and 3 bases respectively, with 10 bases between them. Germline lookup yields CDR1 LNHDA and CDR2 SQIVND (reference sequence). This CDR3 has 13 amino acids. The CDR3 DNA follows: TGTGCCAGTAGTACCGGACTAAGCTACGAGCAGTACTTC. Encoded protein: CASSTGLSYEQYF.

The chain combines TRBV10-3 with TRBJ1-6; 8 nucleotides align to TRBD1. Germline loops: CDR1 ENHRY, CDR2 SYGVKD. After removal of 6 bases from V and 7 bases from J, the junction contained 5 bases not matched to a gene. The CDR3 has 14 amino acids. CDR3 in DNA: TGTGCCATCAGGTCGACAGGGGTAAATTCACCCCTCCACTTT. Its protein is CAIRSTGVNSPLHF.

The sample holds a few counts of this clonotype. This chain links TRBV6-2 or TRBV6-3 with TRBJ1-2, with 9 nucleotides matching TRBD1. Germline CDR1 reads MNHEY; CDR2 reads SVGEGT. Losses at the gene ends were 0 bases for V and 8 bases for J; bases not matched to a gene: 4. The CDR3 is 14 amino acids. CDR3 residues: CASSYSVQGAGYTF. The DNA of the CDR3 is TGTGCCAGCAGTTACTCCGTACAGGGGGCGGGCTACACCTTC.

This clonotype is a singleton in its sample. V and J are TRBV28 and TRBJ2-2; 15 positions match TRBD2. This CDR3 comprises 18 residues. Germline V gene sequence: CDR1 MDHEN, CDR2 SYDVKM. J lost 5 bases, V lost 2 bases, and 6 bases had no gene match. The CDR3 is CASSLGGTSGRWTGELFF. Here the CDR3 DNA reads TGTGCCAGCAGTTTAGGTGGGACTAGCGGGAGGTGGACCGGGGAGCTGTTTTTT.

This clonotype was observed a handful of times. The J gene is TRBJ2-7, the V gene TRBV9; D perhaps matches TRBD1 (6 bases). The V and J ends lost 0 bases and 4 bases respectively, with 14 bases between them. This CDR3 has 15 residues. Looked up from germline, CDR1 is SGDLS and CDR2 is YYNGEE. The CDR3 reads CASSVGTDLLYEQYF. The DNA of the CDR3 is TGTGCCAGCAGCGTAGGGACAGACTTATTATACGAGCAGTACTTC.

CDR3 region: CASSLKIAGSYEQYF. The CDR3 nucleotides read TGTGCCAGCAGTTTGAAAATAGCAGGCTCCTACGAGCAGTACTTC. V is TRBV28 and J is TRBJ2-7; no clear D. Germline loops: CDR1 MDHEN, CDR2 SYDVKM. The V end lost 3 bases, the J end lost 0 bases, and 12 bases lay between the germline ends. The CDR3 length is 15 residues. Full variable domain (missing parts from reference TRBV28 and TRBJ2-7): DVKVTQSSRYLVKRTGEKVFLECVQDMDHENMFWYRQDPGLGLRLIYFSYDVKMKEKGDIPEGYSVSREKKERFSLILESASTNQTSMYLCASSLKIAGSYEQYFGPGTRLTVT.

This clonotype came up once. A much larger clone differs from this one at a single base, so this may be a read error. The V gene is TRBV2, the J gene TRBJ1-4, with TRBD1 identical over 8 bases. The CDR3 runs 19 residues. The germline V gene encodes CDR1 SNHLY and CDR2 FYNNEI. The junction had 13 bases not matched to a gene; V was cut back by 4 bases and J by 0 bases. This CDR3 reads CASSGVERQGFTTNEKLFF. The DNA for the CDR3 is TGTGCCAGCAGTGGTGTCGAGAGACAGGGGTTTACAACTAATGAAAAACTGTTTTTT.

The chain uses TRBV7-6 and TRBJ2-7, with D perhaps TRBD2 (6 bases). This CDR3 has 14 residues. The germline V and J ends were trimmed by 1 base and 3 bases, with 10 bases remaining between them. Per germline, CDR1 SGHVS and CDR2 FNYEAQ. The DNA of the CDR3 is TGTGCCAGCAGCTTAGGGGGGGACGGCTACGAGCAGTACTTC. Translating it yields CASSLGGDGYEQYF.

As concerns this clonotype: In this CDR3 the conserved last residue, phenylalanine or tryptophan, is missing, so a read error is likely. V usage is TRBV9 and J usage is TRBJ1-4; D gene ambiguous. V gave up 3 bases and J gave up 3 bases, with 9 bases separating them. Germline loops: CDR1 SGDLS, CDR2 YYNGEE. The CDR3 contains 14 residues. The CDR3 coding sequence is TGTGCCAGCAGCGCCGGACTGTCTAATGAAAAACTGTTTTTA. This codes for CASSAGLSNEKLFL.